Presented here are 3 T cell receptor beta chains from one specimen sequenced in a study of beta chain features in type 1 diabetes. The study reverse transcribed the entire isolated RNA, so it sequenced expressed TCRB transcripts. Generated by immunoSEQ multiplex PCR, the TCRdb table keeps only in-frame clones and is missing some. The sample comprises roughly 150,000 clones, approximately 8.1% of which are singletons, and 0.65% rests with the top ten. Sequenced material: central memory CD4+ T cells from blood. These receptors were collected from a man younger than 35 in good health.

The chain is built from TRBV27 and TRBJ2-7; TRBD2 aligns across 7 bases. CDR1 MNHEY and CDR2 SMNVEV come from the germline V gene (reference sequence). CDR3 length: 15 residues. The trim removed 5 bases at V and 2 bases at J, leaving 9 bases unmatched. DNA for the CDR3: TGTGCCAGCAGTGACCTAGGGCTAGCGGCCTACGAGCAGTACTTC. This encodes CASSDLGLAAYEQYF.

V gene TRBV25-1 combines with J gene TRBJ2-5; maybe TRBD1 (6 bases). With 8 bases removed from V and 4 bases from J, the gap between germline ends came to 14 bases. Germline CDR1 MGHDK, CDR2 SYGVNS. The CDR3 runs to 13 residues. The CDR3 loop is CASGRAGAETQYF. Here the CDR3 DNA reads TGTGCCAGCGGTCGGGCAGGGGCAGAGACCCAGTACTTC.

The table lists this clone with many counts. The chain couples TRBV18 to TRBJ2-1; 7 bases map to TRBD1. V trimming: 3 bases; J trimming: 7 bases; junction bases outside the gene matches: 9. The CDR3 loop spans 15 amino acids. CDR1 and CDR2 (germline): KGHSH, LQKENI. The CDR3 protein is CASSPTRDSQNEQFF. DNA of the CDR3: TGTGCCAGCTCACCTACCAGGGACAGCCAAAATGAGCAGTTCTTC. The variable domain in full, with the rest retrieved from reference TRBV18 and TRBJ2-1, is NAGVMQNPRHLVRRRGQEARLRCSPMKGHSHVYWYRQLPEEGLKFMVYLQKENIIDESGMPKERFSAEFPKEGPSILRIQQVVRGDSAAYFCASSPTRDSQNEQFFGPGTRLTVL.